These 14 T cell receptor beta chains were all obtained from the same sample, sequenced in a study of Graves' ophthalmopathy and Graves' hyperthyroidism. Amplification of the TCR beta CDR3 regions used RNA transcripts (as template). Following a first-round RT-PCR that used HTBI primers, a second-round multiplex PCR was carried out. One entry per CDR3 protein results from TCRdb running MiXCR on the multiplex PCR reads. The sample shows around 1,200,000 distinct CDR3 sequences, roughly two fifths of them seen only once. The sample comprised peripheral blood or thyroid tissue (not recorded which). These TCRs come from an adult man with Graves' hyperthyroidism.

The J gene is TRBJ2-2, the V gene TRBV6-1, with D perhaps matching TRBD1 or TRBD2 (6 bases each). The length of the CDR3 is 16 residues. Deletions cut 5 bases from V and 3 bases from J, with 16 bases between. Germline V gene sequence: CDR1 MNHNS, CDR2 SASEGT. The CDR3 loop reads CASSYSGGADTGELFF. CDR3 sequence (DNA): TGTGCCAGCAGTTACTCCGGGGGCGCCGACACCGGGGAGCTGTTTTTT.

V gene TRBV6-2 or TRBV6-3 combines with J gene TRBJ1-2; D remains ambiguous. V was clipped by 6 bases and J by 5 bases, with 25 bases between them. The length of the CDR3 is 17 residues. Germline loops: CDR1 MNHEY, CDR2 SVGEGT. CDR3 bases: TGTGCCAGCAGCAACCCATCGGACGGCGTTAGGGTATATGGCTACACCTTC. Translated: CASSNPSDGVRVYGYTF.

This clonotype was seen just once. Just one base apart from a much larger clone, this may be a read error. The chain links TRBV7-7 to TRBJ2-7; 7 positions match TRBD1. V shed 5 bases, J shed 2 bases, and the junction held 9 bases outside the gene matches. Germline loops: CDR1 SSHAT, CDR2 FNYEAQ (reference sequence). This CDR3 is built from 15 residues. The CDR3 DNA sequence: TGTGCCAGCAGCCCCGGACAGGCCAGCCCCTACGAGCAGTACTTC. The encoded protein is CASSPGQASPYEQYF.

This clonotype appeared a few times. The chain employs TRBV28 and TRBJ1-4, with D hard to call. This CDR3 has 13 amino acids. The germline V gene has CDR1 MDHEN and CDR2 SYDVKM. The V and J ends lost 7 bases and 7 bases respectively, with 13 bases between them. The DNA for the CDR3 is TGTGCCAGCAAGGTGGGAAGTGCTGAAAAACTGTTTTTT. Protein product: CASKVGSAEKLFF.

A word on this clonotype: A junction end diverges from the germline sequence, so it may reflect a read error. V gene TRBV7-2 combines with J gene TRBJ1-6; D is undetermined. This CDR3 spans 11 amino acids. CDR1 SGHTA and CDR2 FQGNSA come from the germline V gene. CDR3 amino acids: CASSFRRPRDF. The CDR3 bases are TGTGCCAGCAGCTTCCGTCGACCCCGAGACTTT. The full variable domain, its missing parts supplied by reference TRBV7-2 and TRBJ1-6, is GAGVSQSPSNKVTEKGKDVELRCDPISGHTALYWYRQSLGQGLEFLIYFQGNSAPDKSGLPSDRFSAERTGGSVSTLTIQRTQQEDSAVYLCASSFRRPRDFGNGTRLTVT.

This clonotype was observed many times. The J gene is TRBJ2-5, the V gene TRBV7-2, with D perhaps TRBD2 (7 bases). Germline CDR1 reads SGHTA; CDR2 reads FQGNSA. Between the trimmed V and J ends, which lost 1 base and 7 bases, there was a span of 22 bases. There are 17 residues in the CDR3. CDR3 loop: CASSLVSSGLGQMTQYF. In DNA, the CDR3 is TGTGCCAGCAGCTTAGTTAGTAGCGGGCTCGGACAGATGACCCAGTACTTC.

In this sample, this clonotype turned up many times. The V gene is TRBV11-2, the J gene TRBJ1-1, with a tentative D call TRBD1 (5 bases). Germline V gene sequence: CDR1 SGHAT, CDR2 FQNNGV. The CDR3 loop spans 14 amino acids. Trimming shortened V by 4 bases and J by 2 bases, and 11 bases separated the two germline ends. CDR3 residues: CASSSRDANTEAFF. CDR3 DNA sequence: TGTGCCAGCAGCTCCCGGGACGCCAACACTGAAGCTTTCTTT.

This clonotype has at least ten counts. V usage is TRBV7-9 and J usage is TRBJ1-5; D gene uncertain. CDR1 SEHNR and CDR2 FQNEAQ come from the germline V gene (reference sequence). CDR3 length equals 12 residues. V was shortened by 5 bases and J by 4 bases, with 6 bases between the two germline ends. CDR3 region: CASSPWNQPQHF. For the CDR3, the DNA is TGTGCCAGCAGCCCCTGGAATCAGCCCCAGCATTTT.

This clonotype was detected ten times or more. J is TRBJ1-1 and V is TRBV4-3, with D unresolved. V lost 5 bases and J 1 base, leaving 11 bases between the germline ends. Germline V lookup: CDR1 LGHNA, CDR2 YSLEER. The CDR3 runs to 14 residues. As DNA, the CDR3 is TGCGCCAGCAGCAACGAATCGGAGAACACTGAAGCTTTCTTT. This sequence encodes CASSNESENTEAFF.

This clonotype was recorded a few times. This chain links TRBV10-3 with TRBJ2-2, with D possibly TRBD2 on 5 matching bases. V was clipped by 0 bases and J by 4 bases, with 12 bases between them. Germline CDR1 reads ENHRY; CDR2 reads SYGVKD. The CDR3 covers 16 residues. CDR3 DNA sequence: TGTGCCATCAGTGAGTCTCTGGGTGGAGGCACCGGGGAGCTGTTTTTT. As protein: CAISESLGGGTGELFF.

In this sample, this clonotype turned up once. Germline is not matched at one junction end, which may reflect a read error. The chain is built from TRBV10-2 and TRBJ1-1, with a tentative D call TRBD1 (5 bases). Per the germline V gene, CDR1 is WSHSY and CDR2 is SAAADI. The CDR3 totals 15 residues. Written as DNA, the CDR3 is TGTGCCAGCAGTGGCCCAGGGAAAACAAACACTGAAGCTTTCTTT. Protein product: CASSGPGKTNTEAFF.

As to this clonotype: A much larger clone sits a single nucleotide away, making a read error possible. The chain joins TRBV20-1 to TRBJ1-2; 7 bases line up with TRBD1. The germline V gene has CDR1 DFQATT and CDR2 SNEGSKA (reference sequence). CDR3 size: 13 residues. The junction had 5 bases not matched to a gene; V was cut back by 5 bases and J by 2 bases. In DNA form, the CDR3 reads TGCAGTGCTGGACAGGCCAACAACTATGGCTACACCTTC. Amino acid sequence: CSAGQANNYGYTF.

This clonotype was seen ten or more times. J is TRBJ2-5 and V is TRBV15; TRBD2 aligns across 10 bases. Germline CDR1 LNHNV, CDR2 YYDKDF (reference sequence). The CDR3 covers 15 residues. J gave up 1 base and V 3 bases, and 2 bases lay outside the gene matches. The DNA for the CDR3 is TGTGCCACCAGCAGTAGCGGGGGGTTCCAAGAGACCCAGTACTTC. Translation gives CATSSSGGFQETQYF.

This clonotype appeared many times. The chain couples TRBV24-1 to TRBJ2-7; tentative D call: TRBD1 (6 bases). V lost 3 bases to trimming and J lost 3 bases, with 8 bases between them. CDR3 length equals 13 residues. CDR1 and CDR2 (germline): KGHDR, SFDVKD. In DNA, the CDR3 is TGTGCCACCAGTGATCAGGGGAACTACGAGCAGTACTTC. Protein sequence: CATSDQGNYEQYF.